This is a list of T cell receptor beta chains from one sample in a study of CD8 T cells in Susac syndrome. TCRdb called the immunoSEQ multiplex PCR reads again in MiXCR, with one record for every CDR3 protein. This sample has approximately 150,000 distinct CDR3 sequences, with around 94% found just once. The material sequenced was CD4+ T cells from PBMCs. The source of these receptors is a human donor with multiple sclerosis. CDR3s include the opening cysteine and the closing phenylalanine or tryptophan. Each record gives: D gene, V gene, clone size, J gene, CDR3 DNA, CDR3 protein. The D gene is left open where the match is weak. Not every row has a clone size; where given, it reads once, few, many or a size class.

d_call: TRBD1
v_call: TRBV5-1
clone_size: -
j_call: TRBJ2-7
cdr3_nt: TGCGCCAGCAGTTCCGTCACAGGGGGCACTTCTACCTACGAGCAGTACTTC
cdr3_aa: CASSSVTGGTSTYEQYF

d_call: -
v_call: TRBV5-1
clone_size: -
j_call: TRBJ1-1
cdr3_nt: TGCGCCAGCAGCTTGGCTGTCCGAAACACTGAAGCTTTCTTT
cdr3_aa: CASSLAVRNTEAFF

d_call: -
v_call: TRBV6-1
clone_size: -
j_call: TRBJ1-2
cdr3_nt: TGTGCCAGCAGTGGACGGGGGAGAGGAACCTATGGCTACACCTTC
cdr3_aa: CASSGRGRGTYGYTF

d_call: -
v_call: TRBV20-1
clone_size: -
j_call: TRBJ2-1
cdr3_nt: TGCAGTGCCTCGGACTTTTCTTACAATGAGCAGTTCTTC
cdr3_aa: CSASDFSYNEQFF

d_call: TRBD1
v_call: TRBV7-9
clone_size: -
j_call: TRBJ1-2
cdr3_nt: TGTGCCAGCGGACAGGGGGATTATGGCTACACCTTC
cdr3_aa: CASGQGDYGYTF

d_call: TRBD1
v_call: TRBV12-3/TRBV12-4
clone_size: -
j_call: TRBJ1-5
cdr3_nt: TGTGCCAGCAGTTTGAGCGGACAGGGGTATGGGCCCCAGCATTTT
cdr3_aa: CASSLSGQGYGPQHF

d_call: TRBD1
v_call: TRBV19
clone_size: once
j_call: TRBJ2-2
cdr3_nt: TGTGCCAGTAGCTGGACAGGGGGCAACACCGGGGAGCTGTTTTTT
cdr3_aa: CASSWTGGNTGELFF

d_call: -
v_call: TRBV29-1
clone_size: -
j_call: TRBJ2-5
cdr3_nt: TGCAGCGTTGACCCAGGGGTGGGAGAGACCCAGTACTTC
cdr3_aa: CSVDPGVGETQYF

d_call: -
v_call: TRBV2
clone_size: -
j_call: TRBJ1-5
cdr3_nt: TGTGCCAGCAGTGGATCGGACAAATCTCAGCCCCAGCATTTT
cdr3_aa: CASSGSDKSQPQHF

d_call: -
v_call: TRBV7-9
clone_size: -
j_call: TRBJ1-4
cdr3_nt: TGTGCCAGCAGACCTAGCCACTGGACTAATGAAAAACTGTTTTTT
cdr3_aa: CASRPSHWTNEKLFF

d_call: -
v_call: TRBV15
clone_size: -
j_call: TRBJ2-1
cdr3_nt: TGTGCCACCAGAGAGTCTAGCTCCTACAATGAGCAGTTCTTC
cdr3_aa: CATRESSSYNEQFF

d_call: TRBD1
v_call: TRBV28
clone_size: -
j_call: TRBJ1-1
cdr3_nt: TGTGCCAGCAGTTTAACAGGGGTAGCTTTCTTT
cdr3_aa: CASSLTGVAFF

d_call: -
v_call: TRBV7-2
clone_size: -
j_call: TRBJ1-5
cdr3_nt: TGTGCCAGCAGCTTAGAACATAGCAATCAGCCCCAGCATTTT
cdr3_aa: CASSLEHSNQPQHF

d_call: TRBD1
v_call: TRBV12-3/TRBV12-4
clone_size: once
j_call: TRBJ1-5
cdr3_nt: TGTGCCAGCAGTTTAGGGGACAGGGGGTTTCATCAGCCCCAGCATTTT
cdr3_aa: CASSLGDRGFHQPQHF

d_call: TRBD1
v_call: TRBV29-1
clone_size: -
j_call: TRBJ2-5
cdr3_nt: TGCAGCGTAAACACAGGGGGCCTCCAAGAGACCCAGTACTTC
cdr3_aa: CSVNTGGLQETQYF

d_call: -
v_call: TRBV29-1
clone_size: -
j_call: TRBJ2-1
cdr3_nt: TGCAGCGTTAGTAGCTCCCATGAGCAGTTCTTC
cdr3_aa: CSVSSSHEQFF

d_call: TRBD1
v_call: TRBV18
clone_size: -
j_call: TRBJ2-4
cdr3_nt: TGTGCCAGCTCCCGCGTACCGGGACAGGACAACATTCAGTACTTC
cdr3_aa: CASSRVPGQDNIQYF

d_call: -
v_call: TRBV25-1
clone_size: -
j_call: TRBJ1-2
cdr3_nt: TGTGCCAGCAGTGAAGCAGGGAAACATCATGGCTACACCTTC
cdr3_aa: CASSEAGKHHGYTF

d_call: -
v_call: TRBV28
clone_size: -
j_call: TRBJ1-1
cdr3_nt: TGTGCCAGCAGTTCTCAAGGGGGGATTACAGCTTTCTTT
cdr3_aa: CASSSQGGITAFF

d_call: TRBD2
v_call: TRBV6-4
clone_size: -
j_call: TRBJ2-1
cdr3_nt: TGTGCCAGCAGTGCGGCTAGCGGGAGGCCGGGTGAGCAGTTCTTC
cdr3_aa: CASSAASGRPGEQFF

d_call: TRBD2
v_call: TRBV20-1
clone_size: -
j_call: TRBJ2-3
cdr3_nt: TGCAGTGCTAGCCGGACTAGCGGGAGTACAGATACGCAGTATTTT
cdr3_aa: CSASRTSGSTDTQYF

d_call: TRBD1
v_call: TRBV29-1
clone_size: -
j_call: TRBJ1-5
cdr3_nt: TGCAGCGTTCGTCTTGGACAGGGGGAGCCGGGCTGGCAGCCCCAGCATTTT
cdr3_aa: CSVRLGQGEPGWQPQHF

d_call: -
v_call: TRBV6-5
clone_size: -
j_call: TRBJ1-1
cdr3_nt: TGTGCCAGCAGCAGAGGGCCTCCCTCGGAAGCTTTCTTT
cdr3_aa: CASSRGPPSEAFF

d_call: -
v_call: TRBV27
clone_size: -
j_call: TRBJ2-7
cdr3_nt: TGTGCCAGCAATAGCCCCGCAGGTCACGAGCAGTACTTC
cdr3_aa: CASNSPAGHEQYF

d_call: -
v_call: TRBV6-4
clone_size: -
j_call: TRBJ2-2
cdr3_nt: TGTGCCAGCAGCGGGGACTGGAACACCGGGGAGCTGTTTTTT
cdr3_aa: CASSGDWNTGELFF

d_call: -
v_call: TRBV4-2
clone_size: -
j_call: TRBJ2-1
cdr3_nt: TGTGCCAGCAGCCAAGTTAGCGAGCCGGATGAGCAGTTCTTC
cdr3_aa: CASSQVSEPDEQFF

d_call: -
v_call: TRBV7-9
clone_size: -
j_call: TRBJ2-7
cdr3_nt: TGTGCCAGCAGCTCCCGTGGGGATCAGGGCGAGCAGTACTTC
cdr3_aa: CASSSRGDQGEQYF

d_call: -
v_call: TRBV20-1
clone_size: -
j_call: TRBJ2-4
cdr3_nt: TGCAGTGCTAGAGATTTCAGGGAAGTCAAAAACATTCAGTACTTC
cdr3_aa: CSARDFREVKNIQYF

d_call: -
v_call: TRBV7-9
clone_size: -
j_call: TRBJ2-7
cdr3_nt: TGTGCCAGCAGCTTCGCCGGGACACCCAGCTACGAGCAGTACTTC
cdr3_aa: CASSFAGTPSYEQYF

d_call: TRBD2
v_call: TRBV24-1
clone_size: -
j_call: TRBJ2-1
cdr3_nt: TGTGCCACCAGTGAACAACCGGGACTAGCGGGATGGAATGAGCAGTTCTTC
cdr3_aa: CATSEQPGLAGWNEQFF

d_call: -
v_call: TRBV5-6
clone_size: -
j_call: TRBJ2-7
cdr3_nt: TGTGCCAGCAGCTGGTTCAGAGGTTCTACGTACGAGCAGTACTTC
cdr3_aa: CASSWFRGSTYEQYF

d_call: TRBD2
v_call: TRBV29-1
clone_size: -
j_call: TRBJ2-5
cdr3_nt: TGCAGCGTGGGACTAGTAACATGGGAGACCCAGTACTTC
cdr3_aa: CSVGLVTWETQYF

d_call: TRBD1
v_call: TRBV30
clone_size: once
j_call: TRBJ1-2
cdr3_nt: TGTGCCTTTACCAAGGATAGGACAGGGAGACCAAGGGGCTACACCTTC
cdr3_aa: CAFTKDRTGRPRGYTF

d_call: -
v_call: TRBV11-2
clone_size: -
j_call: TRBJ1-2
cdr3_nt: TGTGCCAGCAGCTTCAGGGGAGGTCTGGCCTACACCTTC
cdr3_aa: CASSFRGGLAYTF

d_call: TRBD2
v_call: TRBV12-3/TRBV12-4
clone_size: once
j_call: TRBJ2-1
cdr3_nt: TGTGCCAGCACCTTGGGAGCGGGACGGAATTACAATGAGCAGTTCTTC
cdr3_aa: CASTLGAGRNYNEQFF

d_call: -
v_call: TRBV7-8
clone_size: -
j_call: TRBJ2-2
cdr3_nt: TGTGCCAGCAGCCTAACACAGGAGCATGCGGACACCGGGGAGCTGTTTTTT
cdr3_aa: CASSLTQEHADTGELFF

d_call: -
v_call: TRBV4-3
clone_size: -
j_call: TRBJ1-4
cdr3_nt: TGCGCCAGCAGCCCCCTGGGTGCAACTAATGAAAAACTGTTTTTT
cdr3_aa: CASSPLGATNEKLFF

d_call: TRBD2
v_call: TRBV6-5
clone_size: -
j_call: TRBJ2-2
cdr3_nt: TGTGCCAGCAGTTCTTATGGGACTACGGTCGGGGAGCTGTTTTTT
cdr3_aa: CASSSYGTTVGELFF

d_call: -
v_call: TRBV15
clone_size: -
j_call: TRBJ1-3
cdr3_nt: TGTGCCACCAGCAGAGATAGGTTCGGAAACACCATATATTTT
cdr3_aa: CATSRDRFGNTIYF

d_call: TRBD1
v_call: TRBV5-4
clone_size: -
j_call: TRBJ2-5
cdr3_nt: TGTGCCAGCAGCTTATCCGGGACAGGGCGAGAGACCCAGTACTTC
cdr3_aa: CASSLSGTGRETQYF

d_call: TRBD1
v_call: TRBV7-2
clone_size: -
j_call: TRBJ1-5
cdr3_nt: TGTGCCAGCAGCTTAGGTAGGGGACAGCAGCCCCAGCATTTT
cdr3_aa: CASSLGRGQQPQHF

d_call: TRBD2
v_call: TRBV27
clone_size: -
j_call: TRBJ2-1
cdr3_nt: TGTGCCAGCAAGTTAGAGAGAGCGGGAGCCTACAATGAGCAGTTCTTC
cdr3_aa: CASKLERAGAYNEQFF

d_call: -
v_call: TRBV7-2
clone_size: -
j_call: TRBJ2-7
cdr3_nt: TGTGCCAGCAGCTCCACGAGGACAGTTTGGGAGCAGTACTTC
cdr3_aa: CASSSTRTVWEQYF

d_call: -
v_call: TRBV6-6
clone_size: -
j_call: TRBJ2-1
cdr3_nt: TGTGCCAGCAGTAAGCCAGACTACAATGAGCAGTTCTTC
cdr3_aa: CASSKPDYNEQFF

d_call: -
v_call: TRBV20-1
clone_size: -
j_call: TRBJ1-1
cdr3_nt: TGCAGTGCTAGAGCAGGGGATGTTGAGACTGAAGCTTTCTTT
cdr3_aa: CSARAGDVETEAFF

d_call: TRBD1
v_call: TRBV20-1
clone_size: -
j_call: TRBJ2-5
cdr3_nt: TGCAGTGCTAATCCTCATTACAGGGGTCGAGAGACCCAGTACTTC
cdr3_aa: CSANPHYRGRETQYF

d_call: TRBD1
v_call: TRBV9
clone_size: -
j_call: TRBJ2-7
cdr3_nt: TGTGCCAGCAGCGTCGGGACAGGGGGCGAGCAGTACTTC
cdr3_aa: CASSVGTGGEQYF

d_call: -
v_call: TRBV6-1
clone_size: -
j_call: TRBJ1-1
cdr3_nt: TGTGCCAGCAGTGCTGGACCCCAGAGGACTGAAGCTTTCTTT
cdr3_aa: CASSAGPQRTEAFF

d_call: -
v_call: TRBV29-1
clone_size: once
j_call: TRBJ2-7
cdr3_nt: TGCAGCGTGCAGGGGACGGACTTCTACGAGCAGTACTTC
cdr3_aa: CSVQGTDFYEQYF

d_call: TRBD1
v_call: TRBV18
clone_size: -
j_call: TRBJ2-7
cdr3_nt: TGTGCCAGCTCACCTTCGGACAGGTGGCCCTACGAGCAGTACTTC
cdr3_aa: CASSPSDRWPYEQYF

d_call: TRBD2
v_call: TRBV30
clone_size: -
j_call: TRBJ2-7
cdr3_nt: TGTGCCTGGACATTTAGCGGGAACCTTGGTCGCGAGCAGTACTTC
cdr3_aa: CAWTFSGNLGREQYF

d_call: -
v_call: TRBV4-3
clone_size: -
j_call: TRBJ2-6
cdr3_nt: TGCGCCAGCAGCCAAGATAATCCTGCAACCGGGGCCAACGTCCTGACTTTC
cdr3_aa: CASSQDNPATGANVLTF

d_call: -
v_call: TRBV7-2
clone_size: -
j_call: TRBJ2-2
cdr3_nt: TGTGCCAGCAGCTTAGTTGGAGCGAACACCGGGGAGCTGTTTTTT
cdr3_aa: CASSLVGANTGELFF

d_call: TRBD1
v_call: TRBV4-2
clone_size: -
j_call: TRBJ1-1
cdr3_nt: TGTGCCAGCAGCCCGGGACAGGGGCCACTCACTGAAGCTTTCTTT
cdr3_aa: CASSPGQGPLTEAFF

d_call: -
v_call: TRBV13
clone_size: -
j_call: TRBJ1-2
cdr3_nt: TGTGCCAGCAGCTTAGGCAAGAACTATGGCTACACCTTC
cdr3_aa: CASSLGKNYGYTF

d_call: -
v_call: TRBV27
clone_size: -
j_call: TRBJ1-5
cdr3_nt: TGTGCCAGCAGTTTATCTCCTGGGGCGCAGCCCCAGCATTTT
cdr3_aa: CASSLSPGAQPQHF

d_call: -
v_call: TRBV29-1
clone_size: -
j_call: TRBJ2-2
cdr3_nt: TGCAGCGTTGAAGAGGTCCGGGAGCTGTTTTTT
cdr3_aa: CSVEEVRELFF

d_call: -
v_call: TRBV12-3/TRBV12-4
clone_size: -
j_call: TRBJ2-3
cdr3_nt: TGTGCCAGCAGTACCAAGGATACGCAGTATTTT
cdr3_aa: CASSTKDTQYF

d_call: -
v_call: TRBV18
clone_size: -
j_call: TRBJ1-1
cdr3_nt: TGTGCCAGCTCACCACAGTCCCCGCAAGGCACTGAAGCTTTCTTT
cdr3_aa: CASSPQSPQGTEAFF

d_call: TRBD2
v_call: TRBV6-2/TRBV6-3
clone_size: -
j_call: TRBJ2-7
cdr3_nt: TGTGCCAGCAGTCACGCCGAAAGCGGGACCTACGAGCAGTACTTC
cdr3_aa: CASSHAESGTYEQYF